This T cell receptor (beta chain) was recovered during a study of blood T cell repertoires in COVID-19. Across the study: There were acute and convalescent COVID-19 samples, and they came from the United States, Italy and Spain.

V was pared by 5 bases and J by 4 bases, with 7 bases of the junction left unmatched. Germline CDR1 reads SGHTA; CDR2 reads FQGNSA. This CDR3 is built from 15 residues. Participants spanned ages about 18 to 90 years and resided in roughly 22 US areas. Assay: immunoSEQ multiplex PCR; the TCRdb copy retains only in-frame clones and omits some. The profile shows over 110,000 clones, approximately 87% of them singletons. V is TRBV7-2 and J is TRBJ2-3; 9 bases line up with TRBD1. Specimen: PBMCs or T cells enriched from blood (not recorded which). The sequence was obtained from a man in his forties or fifties in a cohort exposed to, infected with or recovered from COVID-19 (not recorded which). CDR3 DNA: TGTGCCAGCAGCGCAGGGGACAGGGTTGCAGATACGCAGTATTTT. Translation: CASSAGDRVADTQYF.